This entry features one T cell receptor beta chain sequence. The junction and the germline gene differ at one end; a read error may be behind it. Germline assignment: CDR1 SGHAT and CDR2 FQNNGV. This CDR3 comprises 12 residues. This sample was included in a study of blood T cells in healthy people across ages. Study-wide background: T cells yielded about one barcoded beta molecule per two cells through template switching.

PCR was performed a second time for roughly 7 to 11 cycles using a sample-barcoded 5' primer and a J-beta primer mix. TCRdb re-called the 5' RACE reads with MiXCR, one entry per CDR3 protein. The table includes roughly 2 million distinct CDR3 sequences, about 49% detected once. The chain uses TRBV11-2 and TRBJ2-5; D call uncertain. Source material: blood. The sequence derives from a woman in her thirties or forties in good health. For the CDR3, the DNA is TGTGCCAGCGGGCTGAGGCAAGAGGCCCAGTACTTC. It is translated as CASGLRQEAQYF.